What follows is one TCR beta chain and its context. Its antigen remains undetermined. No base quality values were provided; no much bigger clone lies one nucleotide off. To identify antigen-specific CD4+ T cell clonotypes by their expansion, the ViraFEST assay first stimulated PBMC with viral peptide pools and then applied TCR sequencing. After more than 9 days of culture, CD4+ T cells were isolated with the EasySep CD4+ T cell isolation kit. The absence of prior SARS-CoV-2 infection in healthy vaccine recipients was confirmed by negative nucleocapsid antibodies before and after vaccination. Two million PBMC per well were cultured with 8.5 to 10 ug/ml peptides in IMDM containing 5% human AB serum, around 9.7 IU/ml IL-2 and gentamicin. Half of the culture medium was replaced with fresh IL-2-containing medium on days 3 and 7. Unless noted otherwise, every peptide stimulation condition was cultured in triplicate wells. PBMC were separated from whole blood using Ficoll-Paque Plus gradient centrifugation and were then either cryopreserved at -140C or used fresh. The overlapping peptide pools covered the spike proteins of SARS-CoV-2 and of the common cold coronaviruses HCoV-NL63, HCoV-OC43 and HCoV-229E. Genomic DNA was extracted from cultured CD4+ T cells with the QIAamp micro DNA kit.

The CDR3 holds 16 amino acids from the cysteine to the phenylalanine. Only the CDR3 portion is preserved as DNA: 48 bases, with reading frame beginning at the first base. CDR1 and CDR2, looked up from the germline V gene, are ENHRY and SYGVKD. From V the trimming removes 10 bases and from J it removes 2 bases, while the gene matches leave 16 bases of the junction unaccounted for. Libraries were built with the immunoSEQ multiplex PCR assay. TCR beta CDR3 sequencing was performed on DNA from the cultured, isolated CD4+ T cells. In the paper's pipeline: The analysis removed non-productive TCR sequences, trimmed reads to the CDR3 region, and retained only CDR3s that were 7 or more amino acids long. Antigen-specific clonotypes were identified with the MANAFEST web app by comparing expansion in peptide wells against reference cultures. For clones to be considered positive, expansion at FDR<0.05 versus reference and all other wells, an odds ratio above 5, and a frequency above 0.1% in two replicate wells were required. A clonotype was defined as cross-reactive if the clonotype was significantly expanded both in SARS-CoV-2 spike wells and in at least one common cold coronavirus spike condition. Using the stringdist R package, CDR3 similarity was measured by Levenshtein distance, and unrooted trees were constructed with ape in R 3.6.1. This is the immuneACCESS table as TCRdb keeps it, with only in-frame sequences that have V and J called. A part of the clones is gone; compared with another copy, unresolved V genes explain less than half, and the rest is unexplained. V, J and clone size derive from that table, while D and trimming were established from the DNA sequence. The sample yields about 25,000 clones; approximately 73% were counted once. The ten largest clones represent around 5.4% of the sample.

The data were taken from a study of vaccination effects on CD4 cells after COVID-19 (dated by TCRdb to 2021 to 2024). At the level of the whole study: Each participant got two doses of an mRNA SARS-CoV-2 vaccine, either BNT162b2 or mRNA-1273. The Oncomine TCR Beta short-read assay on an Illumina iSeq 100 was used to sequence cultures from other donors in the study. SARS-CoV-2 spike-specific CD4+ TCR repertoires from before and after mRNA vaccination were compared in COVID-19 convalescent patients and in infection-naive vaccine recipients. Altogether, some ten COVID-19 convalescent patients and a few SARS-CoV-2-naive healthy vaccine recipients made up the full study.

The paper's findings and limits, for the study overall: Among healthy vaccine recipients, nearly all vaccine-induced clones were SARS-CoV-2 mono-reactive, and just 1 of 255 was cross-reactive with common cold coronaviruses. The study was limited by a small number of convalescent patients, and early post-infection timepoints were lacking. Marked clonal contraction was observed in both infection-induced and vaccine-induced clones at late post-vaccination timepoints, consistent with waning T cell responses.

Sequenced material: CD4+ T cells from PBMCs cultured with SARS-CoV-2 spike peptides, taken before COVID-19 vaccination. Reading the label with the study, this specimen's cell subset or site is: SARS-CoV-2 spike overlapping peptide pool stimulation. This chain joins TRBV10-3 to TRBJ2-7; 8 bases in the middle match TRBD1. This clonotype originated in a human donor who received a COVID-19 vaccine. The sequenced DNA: TGTGCCACCGATCTTGACGACAGGGGAATTCCCTACGAGCAGTACTTC. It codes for CATDLDDRGIPYEQYF.